A selection of T cell receptor beta chains follows, all from one sample in a study of shared clonotypes between healthy human individuals. Repertoires were generated with immunoSEQ multiplex PCR, while TCRdb's copy carries only in-frame clones and drops some. The sample lists some 2.4 million clones; over 85% were seen once. The sequenced sample consisted of naive CD4+ T cells from PBMCs. The receptors shown here come from a man between 18 and 29 years old in good health. Some clones in this sample may be carry-over from other donors' samples. Each CDR3 is given with its conserved first and last residue. D genes are given only for firm matches. For some rows the clone size is stated as once, few or many, or as a class when expanded; others skip it.

V	D	size	J	DNA	CDR3
TRBV7-3	.	.	TRBJ2-5	TGTGCCAGCAGCTCTGGGTACCAAGAGACCCAGTACTTC	CASSSGYQETQYF
TRBV9	.	.	TRBJ2-3	TGTGCCAGCAGCGTAGCCGCGGGGATCCTACAGGGTCAAGATACGCAGTATTTT	CASSVAAGILQGQDTQYF
TRBV5-5	.	.	TRBJ1-1	TGTGCCAGCAGCTTGCGGGCCTCGAACACTGAAGCTTTCTTT	CASSLRASNTEAFF
TRBV6-5	.	few	TRBJ1-5	TGTGCCAGCAGTTACGGACACGGAGGACAGCCCCAGCATTTT	CASSYGHGGQPQHF
TRBV9	.	few	TRBJ1-2	TGTGCCAGCAGCGTTCGCCCCGGTGGAACAGCCACATATGGCTACACCTTC	CASSVRPGGTATYGYTF
TRBV5-1	.	.	TRBJ1-4	TGCGCCAGCAGCTTCGGACGGGAATGGAGGGAAAAACTGTTTTTT	CASSFGREWREKLFF
TRBV5-1	TRBD1	.	TRBJ2-1	TGCGCCAGCAGCTTAACAGGGGGCTCCTACAATGAGCAGTTCTTC	CASSLTGGSYNEQFF
TRBV7-3	.	.	TRBJ1-2	TGTGCCAGCAGCCCTTTTAATAACTATGGCTACACCTTC	CASSPFNNYGYTF
TRBV30	TRBD2	.	TRBJ2-2	TGTGCCTTCGGGCTAGCGGGCCATGCGAACACCGGGGAGCTGTTTTTT	CAFGLAGHANTGELFF
TRBV7-2	.	.	TRBJ2-5	TGTGCCAGCAGCTTACAGGGGCAGCCACAAGAGACCCAGTACTTC	CASSLQGQPQETQYF
TRBV7-2	TRBD2	.	TRBJ2-6	TGTGCCAGCAGCTTAGATGGGACTAGCGGGTATATCTTC	CASSLDGTSGYIF
TRBV30	TRBD2	.	TRBJ2-1	TGTGCCTGGAGTGTGGGCGGGAGGGCCAATGAGCAGTTCTTC	CAWSVGGRANEQFF
TRBV9	TRBD1	.	TRBJ2-3	TGTGCCAGCAGCGTATCCGGGACAGCCAGCACAGATACGCAGTATTTT	CASSVSGTASTDTQYF
TRBV9	.	.	TRBJ2-2	TGTGCCAGCAGCGTAACATCTCCAGGGTCCCCCGGGGAGCTGTTTTTT	CASSVTSPGSPGELFF
TRBV6-4	.	.	TRBJ2-7	TGTGCCAGCAGTGACTCGATCCCAGGGAACCCCTACGAGCAGTACTTC	CASSDSIPGNPYEQYF
TRBV27	TRBD2	once	TRBJ2-3	TGTGCCAGCAGTTTAAAACCGGGACTACTCTCCCAAACAGATACGCAGTATTTT	CASSLKPGLLSQTDTQYF
TRBV28	TRBD2	.	TRBJ2-1	TGTGCCAGCAGTTTTCCGAGACTAGCGAAAGATGAGCAGTTCTTC	CASSFPRLAKDEQFF
TRBV28	TRBD2	.	TRBJ2-7	TGTGCCAGCACCACCGTGGGGACTACTTACGAGCAGTACTTC	CASTTVGTTYEQYF
TRBV20-1	TRBD1	.	TRBJ1-4	TGCAGTGCTAGAGGGACAGGCAAGCTGTTTTTT	CSARGTGKLFF
TRBV29-1	.	.	TRBJ1-1	TGCAGCGTTGTGGGTGGGAACACTGAAGCTTTCTTT	CSVVGGNTEAFF
TRBV5-4	.	.	TRBJ2-7	TGTGCCAGCAGCTTTGGGGGAGTGACATACGAGCAGTACTTC	CASSFGGVTYEQYF
TRBV18	TRBD2	.	TRBJ2-3	TGTGCCAGCTCATCAAGGACTAGCGGGAGAAGGGGTACAGATACGCAGTATTTT	CASSSRTSGRRGTDTQYF
TRBV6-6	.	.	TRBJ2-3	TGTGCCAGCAGTCAAAGGTTGGGCACAGATACGCAGTATTTT	CASSQRLGTDTQYF
TRBV28	TRBD1	.	TRBJ2-3	TGTGCCAGCAGTTCCGGGACAGTCACAGATACGCAGTATTTT	CASSSGTVTDTQYF
TRBV20-1	.	.	TRBJ2-3	TGCAGTGCTAGAGAAGCCGATACGCAGTATTTT	CSAREADTQYF
TRBV7-9	TRBD1	.	TRBJ1-1	TGTGCCAGCAGCGTAATCCCGAAGCCAGGGGGCACTGAAGCTTTCTTT	CASSVIPKPGGTEAFF
TRBV27	TRBD1	.	TRBJ2-5	TGTGCCAGCCAGACAGGGTCGGGGACCCAGTACTTC	CASQTGSGTQYF
TRBV28	.	.	TRBJ2-3	TGTGCCAGCAGTTTAATCGGGCGGAGACAGGGAGGGACAGATACGCAGTATTTT	CASSLIGRRQGGTDTQYF
TRBV2	.	.	TRBJ1-2	TGTGCCAGCAGTGGACAGGCTAACTATGGCTACACCTTC	CASSGQANYGYTF
TRBV6-4	.	.	TRBJ2-2	TGTGCCAGCCGTCAGGTGAACACCGGGGAGCTGTTTTTT	CASRQVNTGELFF
TRBV5-1	TRBD2	.	TRBJ2-5	TGCGCCAGCAGCGCGGGGACTAGCCTAGTCCAAGAGACCCAGTACTTC	CASSAGTSLVQETQYF
TRBV28	TRBD1	.	TRBJ1-4	TGTGCCAGCAGTTTCTCGGACAGGGTCCAAAAGAAAGAAAAACTGTTTTTT	CASSFSDRVQKKEKLFF
TRBV4-1	.	.	TRBJ2-4	TGCGCCAGCAGACAGACAGGAAAAAACATTCAGTACTTC	CASRQTGKNIQYF
TRBV11-3	.	.	TRBJ2-7	TGTGCCAGCAGCCTGACGACGCCTTTCTCCGGGTCGACGTCCTACGAGCAGTACTTC	CASSLTTPFSGSTSYEQYF
TRBV5-1	.	.	TRBJ1-1	TGCGCCAGCAGCTTGGACAGCCCATTGAACACTGAAGCTTTCTTT	CASSLDSPLNTEAFF
TRBV27	.	.	TRBJ2-6	TGTGCCAGCAGCCCGAGTGGGGGAGGTGGGGCCAACGTCCTGACTTTC	CASSPSGGGGANVLTF
TRBV29-1	TRBD2	.	TRBJ2-3	TGCAGCATGACTAGCGGGATCGCAGATACGCAGTATTTT	CSMTSGIADTQYF
TRBV18	TRBD1	.	TRBJ1-5	TGTGCCAGCTCACCATCCACAGGGGGGGTTCAGCCCCAGCATTTT	CASSPSTGGVQPQHF
TRBV7-2	TRBD1	.	TRBJ1-5	TGTGCCAGCAGCTGGGCCGGGACAGGAAACCTAAATCAGCCCCAGCATTTT	CASSWAGTGNLNQPQHF
TRBV28	.	.	TRBJ2-7	TGTGCCAGCAGTTTAGGGGCTAGCGTGTCCTACGAGCAGTACTTC	CASSLGASVSYEQYF
TRBV5-6	.	.	TRBJ2-1	TGTGCCAGCAGCTTGACCCCCACGGGTTACAATGAGCAGTTCTTC	CASSLTPTGYNEQFF
TRBV27	.	.	TRBJ2-3	TGTGCCAGCAGTTTCTTTGGCCGGAGAAGCACAGATACGCAGTATTTT	CASSFFGRRSTDTQYF
TRBV5-1	.	.	TRBJ1-4	TGCGCCAGCAGCCCGGGAGTCCATGAAAAACTGTTTTTT	CASSPGVHEKLFF
TRBV2	TRBD2	.	TRBJ2-3	TGTGCCAGCAGTGGGTTTCCTGGCAGACGTCCTAGCGGGATCACAGATACGCAGTATTTT	CASSGFPGRRPSGITDTQYF
TRBV19	TRBD2	.	TRBJ2-3	TGTGCCAGTAGTGCAAGGGGACTAGCCGAGACAGATACGCAGTATTTT	CASSARGLAETDTQYF
TRBV4-1	.	.	TRBJ2-1	TGCGCCAGCAGCCAAGACTTAACCCGAGAGTTCAATGAGCAGTTCTTC	CASSQDLTREFNEQFF
TRBV2	.	.	TRBJ2-1	TGTGCCAGCGGCACGGGCGTTGGGGCCGGCCGGGGAAATGAGCAGTTCTTC	CASGTGVGAGRGNEQFF
TRBV2	.	.	TRBJ2-7	TGTGCCAGCAGTCTTGGGTACGAGCAGTACTTC	CASSLGYEQYF
TRBV2	.	.	TRBJ2-7	TGTGCCAGCAGTGAAGAGGCCGTGCAGTACTTC	CASSEEAVQYF
TRBV29-1	.	.	TRBJ1-1	TGCAGCGTTGGGGGGGTCTCTGGAGGCACTGAAGCTTTCTTT	CSVGGVSGGTEAFF
TRBV5-4	.	.	TRBJ1-2	TGTGCCAGCAGCGGCCGGGACACCCCTTCTAGGGACTATGGCTACACCTTC	CASSGRDTPSRDYGYTF
TRBV28	.	.	TRBJ2-5	TGTGCCAGCATCCATCCGGGAGATGGGGAGACCCAGTACTTC	CASIHPGDGETQYF
TRBV27	TRBD2	.	TRBJ2-7	TGTGCCAGCAGGGGGCTAGCGGGCAATTTCTCCTACGAGCAGTACTTC	CASRGLAGNFSYEQYF
TRBV29-1	TRBD1	.	TRBJ2-4	TGCAGCGTTGCGACAGGGGGGAACATTCAGTACTTC	CSVATGGNIQYF
TRBV5-4	TRBD1	few	TRBJ2-7	TGTGCCAGCAGCCCGAAGACAGGGGGAGGAGGCGAGCAGTACTTC	CASSPKTGGGGEQYF
TRBV11-3	TRBD1	.	TRBJ2-1	TGTGCCAGCAGCACAGGGGTTGGCTCCTACAATGAGCAGTTCTTC	CASSTGVGSYNEQFF
TRBV5-5	TRBD1	.	TRBJ2-3	TGTGCCAGCGATTGGGGACAGGGGCGTGCAGATACGCAGTATTTT	CASDWGQGRADTQYF